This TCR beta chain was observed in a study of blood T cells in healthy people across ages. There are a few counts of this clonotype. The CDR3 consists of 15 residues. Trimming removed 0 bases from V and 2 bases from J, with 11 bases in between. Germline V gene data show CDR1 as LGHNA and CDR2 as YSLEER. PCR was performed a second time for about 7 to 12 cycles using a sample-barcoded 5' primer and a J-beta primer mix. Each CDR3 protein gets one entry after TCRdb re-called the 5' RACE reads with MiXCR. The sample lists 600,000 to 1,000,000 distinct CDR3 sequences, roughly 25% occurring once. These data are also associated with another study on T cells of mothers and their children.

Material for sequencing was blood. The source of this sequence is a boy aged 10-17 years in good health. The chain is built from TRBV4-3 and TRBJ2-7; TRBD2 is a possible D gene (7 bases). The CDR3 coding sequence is TGCGCCAGCAGCCAAGATGGGGGGGGCCCCTACGAGCAGTACTTC. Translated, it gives CASSQDGGGPYEQYF.